A single sample is the source of the 27 T cell receptor beta chains below, sequenced in a study of blood T cell repertoires in COVID-19. The method was immunoSEQ multiplex PCR; TCRdb's version includes in-frame clones alone and lacks a portion of them. The data contain a few hundred thousand clones, more than 80% of them singletons. The sequenced material came from peripheral blood. These receptors originate from a middle-aged woman with acute or convalescent COVID-19.

The J gene is TRBJ2-5, the V gene TRBV7-2, with 8 bases lining up with TRBD2. The CDR3 is 15 amino acids. The germline gives CDR1 SGHTA, CDR2 FQGNSA. V shed 8 bases and J 4 bases; nucleotides not matched to a gene: 12. The CDR3 protein is CASALQDGGGETQYF. In DNA, the CDR3 is TGTGCCAGCGCCCTACAAGACGGGGGGGGAGAGACCCAGTACTTC.

The genes are TRBV13 and TRBJ2-7; perhaps TRBD2 as D (5 bases). The germline V gene has CDR1 PRHDT and CDR2 FYEKMQ (reference sequence). Trimming removed 4 bases at V and 5 bases at J, with 12 bases between. This CDR3 contains 13 residues. CDR3 amino acids: CASSSPGSDEQYV. Written as DNA, the CDR3 is TGTGCCAGCAGCTCCCCAGGTAGCGACGAGCAGTACGTC.

The chain joins TRBV14 to TRBJ1-1, with TRBD1 matching over 7 bases. Germline V gene sequence: CDR1 SGHDN, CDR2 FVKESK. The ends lost 5 bases at V and 1 base at J; junction bases unmatched: 4. This CDR3 is 14 amino acids long. The CDR3 protein is CASSERTGNTEAFF. The CDR3 DNA reads TGTGCCAGCAGCGAAAGGACAGGGAACACTGAAGCTTTCTTT.

The J gene is TRBJ2-3, the V gene TRBV10-3; no reliable D call. This CDR3 contains 11 residues. Germline V gene lookup returns CDR1 ENHRY and CDR2 SYGVKD. V was pared by 4 bases and J by 4 bases, with 3 bases between. As DNA, the CDR3 is TGTGCCATCAGTGCGTCAGATACGCAGTATTTT. This encodes CAISASDTQYF.

The rearrangement uses TRBV19 and TRBJ1-2, with a tentative D call TRBD1 (6 bases). The germline V and J ends were trimmed by 6 bases and 1 base, with 12 bases remaining between them. Germline V gene data show CDR1 as LNHDA and CDR2 as SQIVND (reference sequence). The CDR3 is 14 residues long. CDR3 DNA: TGTGCCAGTAGCACTGGACAGATTAACTATGGCTACACCTTC. As protein: CASSTGQINYGYTF.

The chain recombines TRBV2 with TRBJ1-4; TRBD1 aligns across 9 bases. The CDR3 spans 15 residues. CDR1 is SNHLY, CDR2 FYNNEI, per germline. Trimming at V came to 0 bases and at J to 8 bases, leaving 4 bases not matched to a gene. CDR3 region: CASSEAGTGSEKLFF. In nucleotides, the CDR3 is TGTGCCAGCAGTGAAGCGGGGACAGGGTCCGAAAAACTGTTTTTT.

The chain joins TRBV6-6 to TRBJ1-2, with D unresolved. CDR1 is MNHNY, CDR2 SVGAGI, per germline (reference sequence). Trimming removed 4 bases from V and 0 bases from J, with 9 bases in between. The CDR3 loop spans 14 amino acids. CDR3 in DNA: TGTGCCAGCAGTTTAGAACCGTCTAACTATGGCTACACCTTC. The encoded protein is CASSLEPSNYGYTF.

The rearrangement links TRBV5-1 to TRBJ2-1; the D is unclear. V lost 1 base and J 4 bases, leaving 12 bases between the germline ends. The CDR3 spans 15 residues. Germline lookup yields CDR1 SGHRS and CDR2 YFSETQ. CDR3 sequence (DNA): TGCGCCAGCAGCTTGAAGCGCGCGTTTTACAATGAGCAGTTCTTC. Protein: CASSLKRAFYNEQFF.

The genes are TRBV27 and TRBJ1-6; D is ambiguous. Germline V lookup: CDR1 MNHEY, CDR2 SMNVEV (reference sequence). The CDR3 is made up of 14 amino acids. V lost 2 bases to trimming and J lost 10 bases, with 12 bases between them. The CDR3 DNA follows: TGTGCCAGCAGTTTAGCGGGTGGAGGGTCACCCCTCCACTTT. This translates into CASSLAGGGSPLHF.

This chain joins TRBV19 and TRBJ1-2; TRBD1 matches 8 bases. The germline gives CDR1 LNHDA, CDR2 SQIVND (reference sequence). With V trimmed by 5 bases and J by 8 bases, 16 bases remained unmatched. The CDR3 runs 16 residues. The CDR3 DNA sequence: TGTGCCAGTAGTCCCGCTCCCGGGACAGGCCTTGGAGGCTACACCTTC. Translation: CASSPAPGTGLGGYTF.

This clone was counted a few times. This sequence joins TRBV24-1 and TRBJ1-1, with D uncertain. CDR1 KGHDR and CDR2 SFDVKD come from the germline V gene. V lost 2 bases and J 3 bases, leaving 6 bases between the germline ends. CDR3 size: 13 residues. The CDR3 reads CATSDSVYTEAFF. DNA for the CDR3: TGTGCCACCAGTGATTCGGTCTACACTGAAGCTTTCTTT.

The rearrangement links TRBV10-3 to TRBJ1-5; 11 bases align to TRBD1. V dropped 3 bases and J dropped 6; count of bases not matched to a gene: 4. This CDR3 spans 15 amino acids. Germline CDR1 is ENHRY and CDR2 is SYGVKD. CDR3 in DNA: TGTGCCATCAGTGATGGACAGGGGGCAGGTCAGCCCCAGCATTTT. Its translation: CAISDGQGAGQPQHF.

The chain links TRBV20-1 to TRBJ1-2; 9 bases fit TRBD1. This CDR3 has 13 residues. Germline loops: CDR1 DFQATT, CDR2 SNEGSKA (reference sequence). The junction had 3 bases not matched to a gene; V was cut back by 3 bases and J by 4 bases. The CDR3 here is CSASRGQGYGYTF. The CDR3 DNA is TGCAGTGCTAGTAGGGGACAGGGCTATGGCTACACCTTC.

The chain employs TRBV6-1 and TRBJ1-1, with a possible D match to TRBD1 (5 bases). V lost 3 bases and J lost 11, with 22 bases in between. In germline, CDR1 is MNHNS, CDR2 SASEGT. This CDR3 has 15 residues. CDR3 coding DNA: TGTGCCAGCAGTGAGGGGATTAGGGGATTACACCAGGCTTTCTTT. This sequence encodes CASSEGIRGLHQAFF.

The J gene is TRBJ2-7, the V gene TRBV2; 8 bases are shared with TRBD2. This CDR3 has 16 residues. The germline V gene encodes CDR1 SNHLY and CDR2 FYNNEI. After removal of 3 bases from V and 0 bases from J, the junction contained 7 bases not matched to a gene. This chain's CDR3 is CASSEGPGTSSYEQYV. The CDR3 nucleotides read TGTGCCAGCAGTGAGGGACCGGGGACTAGCTCCTACGAGCAGTACGTC.

This clone appeared once. V is TRBV19 and J is TRBJ2-1; the match to TRBD2 covers 8 bases. Germline V gives CDR1 LNHDA, CDR2 SQIVND (reference sequence). Unmatched junction bases numbered 8, after V lost 4 bases and J lost 6 bases. The CDR3 is 15 amino acids. The CDR3 DNA reads as TGTGCCAGTAGTACGGTAGCGGGGTACGGCAATGAGCAGTTCTTC. Protein sequence: CASSTVAGYGNEQFF.

V is TRBV10-3 and J is TRBJ2-5; 9 nucleotides line up with TRBD1. The trim removed 5 bases at V and 2 bases at J, leaving 3 bases unmatched. CDR3 length: 14 amino acids. Germline V gene lookup returns CDR1 ENHRY and CDR2 SYGVKD. As DNA, the CDR3 is TGTGCCATCAGTCCCGGGACAGGGCAAGAGACCCAGTACTTC. Translation gives CAISPGTGQETQYF.

The J gene is TRBJ1-2, the V gene TRBV21-1; the table's TRBD1 call for D was not verified on the DNA. TRBV21-1 is termed a pseudogene. The CDR3 covers 16 residues. CDR3 DNA: TGTGCCAGCAGCAAAGGGGGGGCAGGGGGATTCTATGGCTACACCTTC. Residues: CASSKGGAGGFYGYTF.

The genes are TRBV24-1 and TRBJ2-1, with 9 bases aligning to TRBD1. Germline assignment: CDR1 KGHDR and CDR2 SFDVKD. There are 15 residues in the CDR3. The V gene end was trimmed by 3 bases and the J gene end by 6 bases; junction bases not matched to a gene: 5. DNA for the CDR3: TGTGCCACCAGTGATCGGGACAGGGCGGTCAATGAGCAGTTCTTC. Its translation: CATSDRDRAVNEQFF.

This chain joins TRBV3-1 (or the pseudogene TRBV3-2) and TRBJ2-3; possibly TRBD1 for D (6 bases). V was trimmed by 3 bases and J by 3 bases, leaving 13 bases between them. CDR3 length: 15 residues. Germline-derived CDR1 and CDR2 are LGHDT and YNNKEL (reference sequence). The CDR3 sequence: CASSHGGQTTDTQYF. In DNA, the CDR3 is TGTGCCAGCAGCCACGGAGGACAGACGACAGATACGCAGTATTTT.

This chain uses TRBV25-1 with TRBJ2-3; D call uncertain. The V end lost 5 bases, the J end lost 1 base, and 13 bases lay between the germline ends. The length of the CDR3 is 15 residues. CDR1 is MGHDK, CDR2 SYGVNS, per germline. CDR3: CASSQQPLGTDTQYF. In DNA form, the CDR3 reads TGTGCCAGCAGTCAACAACCCTTGGGCACAGATACGCAGTATTTT.

This clone has more than one count but fewer than ten. The CDR3, as DNA: TGCGCCAGCAGCCAAAGCAGGATCTATGGCTACACCTTC. The encoded protein is CASSQSRIYGYTF. This chain links TRBV4-1 with TRBJ1-2, with D unclear. CDR1 and CDR2 (germline): MGHRA, YSYEKL. CDR3 size: 13 residues. V lost 2 bases and J lost 4, with 8 bases in between.

V usage is TRBV11-3 and J usage is TRBJ2-3; D perhaps matches TRBD2 (6 bases). The CDR3 has 16 amino acids. Germline lookup yields CDR1 SGHNT and CDR2 YENEEA. V shed 5 bases and J shed 4 bases, with 19 bases lying between them. CDR3 DNA sequence: TGTGCCAGCAGCCCGGGACTGCCAAAGGGAGCAGATACGCAGTATTTT. It is translated as CASSPGLPKGADTQYF.

The V call is TRBV10-1, the J call TRBJ2-7; D call uncertain. Germline values: CDR1 WNHNN, CDR2 SYGVQD (reference sequence). Trimming left V 3 bases short and J 4 bases short, with 13 bases between. The CDR3 length is 14 residues. The CDR3 protein is CASSDPLGRYEQYV. CDR3 coding DNA: TGCGCCAGCAGTGACCCCCTAGGCAGATACGAGCAGTACGTC.

The rearrangement uses TRBV7-6 and TRBJ2-5; 11 bases agree with TRBD1. V gave up 5 bases and J gave up 5 bases; unmatched junction bases: 16. The CDR3 totals 18 residues. From germline, CDR1 is SGHVS and CDR2 FNYEAQ. CDR3 sequence: CASSKRTGGSPEEETQYF. The CDR3 DNA reads TGTGCCAGCAGCAAACGGACAGGGGGCTCCCCAGAGGAGGAGACCCAGTACTTC.

The rearrangement links TRBV7-8 to TRBJ1-6; 11 bases are a match to TRBD1. With 5 bases clipped from V and 9 bases from J, the junction kept 3 bases outside the gene matches. This CDR3 is built from 14 residues. Germline CDR1 SGHVS, CDR2 FQNEAQ. CDR3 region: CASSRDRGASPLHF. The CDR3 DNA sequence: TGTGCCAGCAGCCGGGACAGGGGGGCTTCACCCCTCCACTTT.

The chain links TRBV30 to TRBJ1-5, with TRBD1 as a possible D gene (6 bases). The CDR3 covers 15 residues. Germline assignment: CDR1 GTSNPN and CDR2 SVGIG (reference sequence). The V gene lost 0 bases and the J gene lost 2 bases, with 11 bases spanning the gap. The DNA of the CDR3 is TGTGCCTGGAGTGTACAGGGATGGGGCAATCAGCCCCAGCATTTT. Translating gives CAWSVQGWGNQPQHF.